Following are 9 T cell receptor beta chains from one sample sequenced in a study of T cells after yellow fever vaccination. TCRdb re-called the 5' RACE reads with MiXCR, one entry per CDR3 protein. The table lists roughly 30,000 distinct CDR3 sequences, about 11% of them singletons. Sample: PBMCs, either bulk or a sorted T-cell subset (CD4+, CD8+, memory, or dextramer-sorted; not recorded which), taken approximately 16 days after the first yellow fever vaccination. Every receptor here comes from a man between 18 and 35 years old who received the YFV17D yellow fever vaccine.

This clonotype was seen ten or more times. The V and J genes are TRBV20-1 and TRBJ2-5; 13 bases agree with TRBD2. This CDR3 is 13 amino acids long. The J segment lost 5 bases and the V segment lost 7 bases, leaving 4 bases of the junction unmatched. Germline V CDR1 and CDR2: DFQATT, SNEGSKA (reference sequence). CDR3 nucleotides: TGCAGTGGCGGGACTAGCGGGGCCGAGACCCAGTACTTC. Encoded protein: CSGGTSGAETQYF.

The chain employs TRBV5-1 and TRBJ2-7, with D possibly being TRBD1 (5 bases). The ends were cut back, 2 bases at V and 4 bases at J, with 16 bases in the middle. Germline V gene lookup returns CDR1 SGHRS and CDR2 YFSETQ. This CDR3 contains 15 residues. CDR3 sequence (DNA): TGCGCCAGCAGCTTCTACCCAGGGTCGAGATACGAGCAGTACTTC. Its translation: CASSFYPGSRYEQYF.

This clonotype was seen at least ten times. J is TRBJ2-3 and V is TRBV7-7; no firm D call. This CDR3 comprises 11 residues. From germline, CDR1 is SSHAT and CDR2 FNYEAQ (reference sequence). The V gene lost 7 bases and the J gene lost 4 bases, with 6 bases spanning the gap. The CDR3 coding sequence is TGTGCCAGCACCGAAGCAGATACGCAGTATTTT. Amino acid sequence: CASTEADTQYF.

This clonotype has at least ten counts. This chain connects TRBV7-8 to TRBJ2-5; D is ambiguous. The CDR3 covers 13 residues. With 1 base removed from V and 5 bases from J, the gap between germline ends came to 8 bases. Germline-derived CDR1 and CDR2 are SGHVS and FQNEAQ. Here the CDR3 DNA reads TGTGCCAGCAGCTTAGGTCGTAGGGAGACCCAGTACTTC. Translation gives CASSLGRRETQYF.

Comment on this clonotype: A much larger clone is a single base away; this may be a read error. V gene TRBV7-2 combines with J gene TRBJ1-1; TRBD1 might be the D (6 bases). Germline values: CDR1 SGHTA, CDR2 FQGNSA. V was pared by 7 bases and J by 8 bases, with 14 bases between. This CDR3 is built from 12 residues. The CDR3 loop is CASNQHRAEAFF. CDR3 in DNA: TGTGCCAGCAACCAACACAGGGCAGAAGCTTTCTTT.

This clonotype was found many times. The CDR3 is CATSRDSGGKTEAFF. The CDR3 DNA is TGTGCCACCAGCAGAGATTCAGGGGGGAAAACTGAAGCTTTCTTT. The chain joins TRBV15 to TRBJ1-1, with 7 bases identical to TRBD1. The V gene end was trimmed by 0 bases and the J gene end by 5 bases; junction bases not matched to a gene: 6. Per the germline V gene, CDR1 is LNHNV and CDR2 is YYDKDF (reference sequence). The CDR3 covers 15 residues.

This clonotype was observed a few times. V and J are TRBV7-9 and TRBJ1-1; D unclear. CDR1 is SEHNR and CDR2 is FQNEAQ in the germline V gene (reference sequence). The CDR3 is 16 residues long. Deletions cut 0 bases from V and 1 base from J, with 12 bases between. The CDR3 DNA follows: TGTGCCAGCAGCTTAGCGAGGTCAGCACCGAACACTGAAGCTTTCTTT. This encodes CASSLARSAPNTEAFF. The whole variable domain, filled in from reference TRBV7-9 and TRBJ1-1, reads DTGVSQNPRHKITKRGQNVTFRCDPISEHNRLYWYRQTLGQGPEFLTYFQNEAQLEKSRLLSDRFSAERPKGSFSTLEIQRTEQGDSAMYLCASSLARSAPNTEAFFGQGTRLTVV.

The table lists this clonotype with many counts. This rearrangement joins TRBV21-1 to TRBJ1-1; the table assigns TRBD1, which was not confirmed against the DNA. TRBV21-1 is classified as a pseudogene. The CDR3 has 16 residues. CDR3 loop: CASSKNGDREDTEAFF. CDR3 bases: TGTGCCAGCAGCAAAAATGGGGACAGGGAGGACACTGAAGCTTTCTTT.

At least ten counts were recorded for this clonotype. The gene calls are TRBV5-1 and TRBJ2-1; 10 bases fit TRBD2. The V gene's germline CDR1 is SGHRS and CDR2 YFSETQ. The CDR3 length is 15 residues. The V gene end was trimmed by 4 bases and the J gene end by 8 bases; junction bases not matched to a gene: 9. The CDR3 nucleotides are TGCGCCAGCAGCGCCCCTAGCGGGGGAGGGTATGAGCAGTTCTTC. Translated, it gives CASSAPSGGGYEQFF.